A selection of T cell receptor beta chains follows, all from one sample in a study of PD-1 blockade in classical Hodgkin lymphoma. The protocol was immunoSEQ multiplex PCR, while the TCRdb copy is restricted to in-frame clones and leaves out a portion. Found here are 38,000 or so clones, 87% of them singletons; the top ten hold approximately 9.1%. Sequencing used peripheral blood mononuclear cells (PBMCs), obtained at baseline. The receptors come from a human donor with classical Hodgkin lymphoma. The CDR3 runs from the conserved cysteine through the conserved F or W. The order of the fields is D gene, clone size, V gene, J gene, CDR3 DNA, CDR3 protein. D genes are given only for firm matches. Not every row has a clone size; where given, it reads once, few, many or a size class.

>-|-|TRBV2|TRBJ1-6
TGTGCCAGCAAACTGGATTCACCCCTCCACTTT
CASKLDSPLHF
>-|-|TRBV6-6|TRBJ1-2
TGTGCCAGCAGTTACTCAGCTAACTATGGCTACACCTTC
CASSYSANYGYTF
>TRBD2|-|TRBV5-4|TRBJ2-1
TGTGCCAGCAGCCTGAGCGGGACTAACTACAATGAGCAGTTCTTC
CASSLSGTNYNEQFF
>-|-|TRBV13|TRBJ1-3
TGTGCCAGCAGCTTAGGAGCTGCTGGAAACACCATATATTTT
CASSLGAAGNTIYF
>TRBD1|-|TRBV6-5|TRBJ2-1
TGTGCCAGCAGTTCCCTCGGGACAGGGGACGGGTCTCAGTTCTTC
CASSSLGTGDGSQFF
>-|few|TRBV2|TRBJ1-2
TGTGCCAGCAGTGTAAGCTATGGCTACACCTTC
CASSVSYGYTF
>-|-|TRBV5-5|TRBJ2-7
TGTGCCAGCAGCTTGGCGGGGGGCTCAGCCTACGAGCAGTACTTC
CASSLAGGSAYEQYF
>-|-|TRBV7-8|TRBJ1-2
TGTGCCAGCAGCCTAACCCGGGACACCGAAAGGAGCACCTTC
CASSLTRDTERSTF
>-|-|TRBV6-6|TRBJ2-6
TGTGCCAGCAGGCCGCGAGATTCTGGGGCCAACGTCCTGACTTTC
CASRPRDSGANVLTF
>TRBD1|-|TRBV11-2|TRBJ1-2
TGTGCCAGCAGCTTAGACAGGGGGCTCTTTGGCTACACCTTC
CASSLDRGLFGYTF